The 13 T cell receptor beta chains below come from one sample, sequenced in a study of blood T cell repertoires in COVID-19. The protocol was immunoSEQ multiplex PCR, while the TCRdb copy is restricted to in-frame clones and leaves out a portion. The sample records 150,000 to 180,000 clones, approximately 80% being singletons. The specimen sequenced was peripheral blood. These receptors all come from a woman between 55 and 75 years old with COVID-19, enrolled during active disease.

This clone has only a few counts. The chain uses TRBV5-6 and TRBJ2-7; possible D gene TRBD1, 6 bases. Germline V gene sequence: CDR1 SGHDT, CDR2 YYEEEE. V was trimmed by 6 bases and J by 2 bases, leaving 18 bases between them. This CDR3 has 15 residues. The CDR3 nucleotides are TGTGCCAGCACCTACCAGGGGATTGGGCCCTACGAGCAGTACGTC. Translating gives CASTYQGIGPYEQYV.

This clone was picked up one time. The V call is TRBV18, the J call TRBJ2-3; D remains unclear. Trimming left V 2 bases short and J 0 bases short, with 6 bases between. Germline-derived CDR1 and CDR2 are KGHSH and LQKENI. The CDR3 is 14 residues long. The CDR3 bases are TGTGCCAGCTCACCAACTTTAAGCACAGATACGCAGTATTTT. This encodes CASSPTLSTDTQYF.

The chain links TRBV7-9 to TRBJ1-5; D is unresolved. CDR1 is SEHNR, CDR2 FQNEAQ, per germline (reference sequence). V was shortened by 4 bases and J by 5 bases, with 6 bases between the two germline ends. The CDR3 has 12 amino acids. In nucleotides, the CDR3 is TGTGCCAGCAGCTCTGTAGATCAGCCCCAGCATTTT. Residues: CASSSVDQPQHF.

The rearrangement joins TRBV18 to TRBJ2-7, with 7 bases lining up with TRBD1. Germline V gene lookup returns CDR1 KGHSH and CDR2 LQKENI. There are 13 residues in the CDR3. The junction had 2 bases not matched to a gene; V was cut back by 3 bases and J by 3 bases. The CDR3 DNA sequence: TGTGCCAGCTCACCCGGACAGGTCTACGAGCAGTACGTC. This translates into CASSPGQVYEQYV.

The chain has TRBV4-2 and TRBJ2-1; 7 bases line up with TRBD2. This CDR3 contains 15 residues. Germline V CDR1 and CDR2: LGHNA, YNFKEQ. V shed 1 base and J 8 bases; nucleotides not matched to a gene: 8. CDR3 sequence: CASSQAGGRGDEQFF. CDR3 coding DNA: TGTGCCAGCAGCCAAGCGGGAGGCCGAGGGGATGAGCAGTTCTTC.

This sequence joins TRBV6-6 and TRBJ2-4; 7 nucleotides align to TRBD1. The CDR3 extends over 16 amino acids. Germline V CDR1 and CDR2: MNHNY, SVGAGI (reference sequence). The V gene end was trimmed by 7 bases and the J gene end by 0 bases; junction bases not matched to a gene: 9. In DNA form, the CDR3 reads TGTGCCAGCACACAGGGGACGGGTCGAGCCAAAAACATTCAGTACTTC. Its translation is CASTQGTGRAKNIQYF.

This chain connects TRBV18 to TRBJ2-5; 9 bases are a match to TRBD1. The CDR3 spans 15 residues. The germline V gene has CDR1 KGHSH and CDR2 LQKENI. The trim removed 6 bases at V and 4 bases at J, leaving 9 bases unmatched. The CDR3 reads CASSRRDREAETQYF. The CDR3, as DNA: TGTGCCAGCTCGCGCCGGGACAGGGAGGCAGAGACCCAGTACTTC.

This rearrangement joins TRBV24-1 to TRBJ2-1; D is perhaps TRBD2 (6 bases). The CDR3 has 14 residues. V lost 9 bases and J 7 bases, leaving 18 bases between the germline ends. Looked up from germline, CDR1 is KGHDR and CDR2 is SFDVKD. CDR3 sequence: CATARELGYNEQFF. The CDR3 nucleotides are TGTGCCACCGCCCGGGAGTTGGGGTATAATGAGCAGTTCTTC.

In this sample, this clone turned up a few times. This sequence joins TRBV6-6 and TRBJ2-2; D is possibly TRBD1 (6 bases). V was trimmed by 7 bases and J by 0 bases, leaving 12 bases between them. The CDR3 sequence is 15 residues long. Germline CDR1 and CDR2: MNHNY and SVGAGI (reference sequence). For the CDR3, the DNA is TGTGCCAGCACCGTAGGGGGTACGAACACCGGGGAGCTGTTTTTT. Protein: CASTVGGTNTGELFF.

The V call is TRBV30, the J call TRBJ2-3; D ambiguous. V was cut by 5 bases and J by 6 bases, with 9 bases left in between. The CDR3 extends over 11 amino acids. In germline, CDR1 is GTSNPN, CDR2 SVGIG (reference sequence). In DNA form, the CDR3 reads TGTGCCTGGCGACAACCGGATACGCAGTATTTT. Protein product: CAWRQPDTQYF.

J is TRBJ2-6 and V is TRBV5-4; the D is unclear. Germline loops: CDR1 SGHNT, CDR2 YYREEE (reference sequence). CDR3 size: 16 residues. The V end was cut by 4 bases, the J end by 2 bases, with 13 bases between. The CDR3 sequence: CASSIDISTGANVLTF. The CDR3 bases are TGTGCCAGCAGCATCGACATCTCCACTGGGGCCAACGTCCTGACTTTC.

This chain uses TRBV19 with TRBJ2-1, with D possibly TRBD2 on 6 matching bases. In germline, CDR1 is LNHDA, CDR2 SQIVND (reference sequence). Deletions cut 9 bases from V and 4 bases from J, with 16 bases between. This CDR3 has 14 residues. CDR3 DNA sequence: TGTGCCAGCCGGGAGTCGGACCTTTACAATGAGCAGTTCTTC. Translated: CASRESDLYNEQFF. Combining the CDR3 with reference TRBV19 and TRBJ2-1 gives the whole variable domain DGGITQSPKYLFRKEGQNVTLSCEQNLNHDAMYWYRQDPGQGLRLIYYSQIVNDFQKGDIAEGYSVSREKKESFPLTVTSAQKNPTAFYLCASRESDLYNEQFFGPGTRLTVL.

The rearrangement links TRBV5-4 to TRBJ1-1; the D is unclear. This CDR3 contains 13 residues. CDR1 and CDR2 (germline): SGHNT, YYREEE (reference sequence). V gave up 3 bases and J gave up 8 bases, with 14 bases separating them. CDR3 sequence reads: CASSSPRGREAFF. The CDR3 DNA sequence: TGTGCCAGCAGCTCCCCCCGAGGGCGGGAAGCTTTCTTT.